This passage covers 25 T cell receptor beta chains from one sample sequenced in a study of T cell responses to AZD1222 COVID-19 vaccine. Sequencing used immunoSEQ multiplex PCR; TCRdb keeps in-frame clones, though not all of them. The data contain about 39,000 clones, 88% of them seen just once; the ten biggest clones take up 20% to 30%. The starting material was peripheral blood, obtained 28 days after the second dose of the MenACWY control vaccine. These receptors were obtained from an adult who received the MenACWY meningococcal vaccine as a control.

A note on this clone: The junction shows a germline mismatch at one end, possibly a read error. V gene TRBV7-6 combines with J gene TRBJ2-1, with unresolved D. The CDR3 extends over 16 amino acids. Germline CDR1 SGHVS, CDR2 FNYEAQ. CDR3 residues: CASSLEWVASDNEQFF. CDR3 bases: TGTGCCAGCAGCTTAGAGTGGGTCGCCTCCGACAATGAGCAGTTCTTC.

The chain employs TRBV27 and TRBJ2-5; D uncertain. Per the germline V gene, CDR1 is MNHEY and CDR2 is SMNVEV (reference sequence). Trimming stripped 10 bases from V and 2 bases from J, with 17 bases between. The CDR3 has 14 amino acids. In DNA, the CDR3 is TGTGCCACCCTCCGTCAGGACCCTCAAGAGACCCAGTACTTC. Protein sequence: CATLRQDPQETQYF.

The chain has TRBV28 and TRBJ1-2; D is ambiguous. V lost 6 bases, J lost 5 bases, and 13 bases lay in between. The CDR3 contains 13 residues. From germline, CDR1 is MDHEN and CDR2 SYDVKM. The CDR3 DNA sequence: TGTGCCAGCAGGCCAACAGCCTTTTATGGCTACACCTTC. It yields the protein CASRPTAFYGYTF.

V gene TRBV9 combines with J gene TRBJ2-7; D might be TRBD2 (6 bases). The CDR3 loop spans 15 amino acids. Germline-derived CDR1 and CDR2 are SGDLS and YYNGEE. With 0 bases removed from V and 4 bases from J, the gap between germline ends came to 14 bases. The CDR3 reads CASSVEAGRTYEQYF. DNA for the CDR3: TGTGCCAGCAGCGTAGAGGCCGGGAGAACTTACGAGCAGTACTTC.

The chain recombines TRBV24-1 with TRBJ1-1; D uncertain. The CDR3 is 17 residues long. The germline V gene encodes CDR1 KGHDR and CDR2 SFDVKD. The V and J ends lost 0 bases and 4 bases respectively, with 17 bases between them. CDR3 nucleotide sequence: TGTGCCACCAGTGATTTGGACCTTACAGAGGCGGGCACTGAAGCTTTCTTT. Translating it yields CATSDLDLTEAGTEAFF.

This clone was observed once. V usage is TRBV23-1 and J usage is TRBJ2-3, with D possibly being TRBD1 (5 bases). TRBV23-1 qualifies as an ORF whose function is uncertain. V dropped 3 bases and J dropped 6 bases, with 25 bases sitting between them. The CDR3 length is 18 residues. The CDR3 here is CASSHLQVPRAVRDTQYF. The CDR3 nucleotides are TGCGCCAGCAGTCATTTACAAGTGCCCAGGGCGGTCAGGGATACGCAGTATTTT.

This rearrangement joins TRBV4-1 to TRBJ2-3, with 7 positions matching TRBD1. The length of the CDR3 is 17 residues. CDR1 and CDR2 (germline): MGHRA, YSYEKL. The V gene end was trimmed by 0 bases and the J gene end by 1 base; junction bases not matched to a gene: 7. The CDR3 nucleotides read TGCGCCAGCAGCCAAGATCCAGTTACAGGGGGCACAGATACGCAGTATTTT. Translated: CASSQDPVTGGTDTQYF.

The chain uses TRBV7-8 and TRBJ1-5; 10 bases are a match to TRBD1. V shed 2 bases and J 7 bases; nucleotides not matched to a gene: 14. Per germline, CDR1 SGHVS and CDR2 FQNEAQ. This CDR3 has 18 residues. This CDR3 reads CASSLRRSGTGDIQPQHF. CDR3 bases: TGTGCCAGCAGCTTAAGGAGGTCCGGGACAGGGGACATACAGCCCCAGCATTTT.

This rearrangement joins TRBV28 to TRBJ2-7; TRBD2 might be the D (5 bases). Trimming left V 5 bases short and J 5 bases short, with 22 bases between. There are 16 residues in the CDR3. The germline V gene has CDR1 MDHEN and CDR2 SYDVKM. The CDR3 region has the DNA TGTGCCAGCAGTGGAACATGGTCCCGCCGAGGGAACGAGCAGTACTTC. Protein sequence: CASSGTWSRRGNEQYF.

CDR3 bases: TGTGCCATCAGCGCCGCGACAGGAGGCTACACCTTC. Protein: CAISAATGGYTF. The chain carries TRBV10-3 and TRBJ1-2; D is possibly TRBD1 (6 bases). This CDR3 has 12 amino acids. Trimming cost V 6 bases and J 8 bases, with 13 bases left between them. Germline lookup yields CDR1 ENHRY and CDR2 SYGVKD.

The chain employs TRBV19 and TRBJ1-1, with a weak D call TRBD1 (6 bases). The germline gives CDR1 LNHDA, CDR2 SQIVND (reference sequence). Trimming left V 5 bases short and J 1 base short, with 14 bases between. The length of the CDR3 is 15 residues. The CDR3 region has the DNA TGTGCCAGTAGTGACTCCGGGACACGGAACACTGAAGCTTTCTTT. This codes for CASSDSGTRNTEAFF. The full variable domain, in which reference TRBV19 and TRBJ1-1 provide the parts outside the CDR3, is DGGITQSPKYLFRKEGQNVTLSCEQNLNHDAMYWYRQDPGQGLRLIYYSQIVNDFQKGDIAEGYSVSREKKESFPLTVTSAQKNPTAFYLCASSDSGTRNTEAFFGQGTRLTVV.

The rearrangement uses TRBV5-1 and TRBJ2-2; D is perhaps TRBD1 or TRBD2 (5 bases each). The germline gives CDR1 SGHRS, CDR2 YFSETQ. Trimming pared 5 bases from V and 0 bases from J, leaving 8 bases between. This CDR3 comprises 14 residues. The CDR3 sequence is CASSGTSNTGELFF. The CDR3 coding sequence is TGCGCCAGCAGTGGGACCTCGAACACCGGGGAGCTGTTTTTT.

V usage is TRBV5-1 and J usage is TRBJ2-2; TRBD1 matches at 7 bases. Germline-derived CDR1 and CDR2 are SGHRS and YFSETQ. This CDR3 spans 17 amino acids. The V and J ends lost 1 base and 2 bases, in that order; junction bases with no gene match: 8. The CDR3 DNA reads as TGCGCCAGCAGCTTGACAGGGGTGATGAGAAACACCGGGGAGCTGTTTTTT. It specifies CASSLTGVMRNTGELFF.

The chain carries TRBV29-1 and TRBJ1-2; 8 bases agree with TRBD1. The CDR3 contains 14 residues. J gave up 3 bases and V 6 bases, and 9 bases lay outside the gene matches. The V gene's germline CDR1 is SQVTM and CDR2 ANQGSEA. The CDR3 spells CSVDRVYRDYGYTF. The CDR3 DNA follows: TGCAGCGTGGACAGGGTATACAGGGACTATGGCTACACCTTC.

The sample holds one count of this clone. V gene TRBV7-2 combines with J gene TRBJ2-7, with 13 bases matching TRBD2. CDR3 length: 15 amino acids. CDR1 is SGHTA, CDR2 FQGNSA, per germline. V was clipped by 5 bases and J by 6 bases; unmatched bases: 7. CDR3 loop: CASSRRTSGGFEQYF. CDR3 sequence (DNA): TGTGCCAGCAGCCGTAGGACTAGCGGGGGCTTCGAGCAGTACTTC.

The rearrangement joins TRBV7-6 to TRBJ2-1, with D maybe TRBD1 (6 bases). Germline CDR1 reads SGHVS; CDR2 reads FNYEAQ. The CDR3 is 15 amino acids. With 5 bases removed from V and 1 base from J, the gap between germline ends came to 12 bases. The CDR3 loop is CASSVTGTSYNEQFF. CDR3 bases: TGTGCCAGCAGCGTCACAGGGACATCCTACAATGAGCAGTTCTTC.

This chain uses TRBV3-1 (or the pseudogene TRBV3-2) with TRBJ1-1; D is uncertain. This CDR3 spans 14 amino acids. Germline CDR1 LGHDT, CDR2 YNNKEL (reference sequence). V lost 2 bases, J lost 3 bases, and 10 bases lay in between. The CDR3 nucleotides are TGTGCCAGCAGCCAAAGGGTTTTCGACACTGAAGCTTTCTTT. The encoded protein is CASSQRVFDTEAFF.

The chain's CDR3 is CASSLPIGQPQHF. For the CDR3, the DNA is TGTGCCAGCAGTCTCCCTATAGGTCAGCCCCAGCATTTT. V gene TRBV28 combines with J gene TRBJ1-5; no clear D gene. The V gene's germline CDR1 is MDHEN and CDR2 SYDVKM. CDR3 length: 13 residues. The V gene lost 5 bases and the J gene lost 6 bases, with 11 bases spanning the gap.

The rearrangement links TRBV28 to TRBJ2-7; the match to TRBD2 covers 9 bases. CDR3 length: 15 residues. Trimming cost V 3 bases and J 3 bases; bases outside gene matches: 6. Germline V gives CDR1 MDHEN, CDR2 SYDVKM. CDR3 nucleotides: TGTGCCAGCAGTTTTCAGAAAGCGGGAGGCTACGAGCAGTACTTC. Translation: CASSFQKAGGYEQYF.

This clone was seen a handful of times. The V gene is TRBV9, the J gene TRBJ1-1, with D unclear. V lost 3 bases and J lost 10, with 19 bases in between. CDR3 length: 14 amino acids. CDR1 and CDR2 (germline): SGDLS, YYNGEE. DNA for the CDR3: TGTGCCAGCAGCGGATCCCCCGGGCTTTTGGGAGCTTTCTTT. Its translation is CASSGSPGLLGAFF.

CDR3: CASSSLRGGPQTYEQYF. CDR3 in DNA: TGTGCCAGCAGCTCATTAAGGGGAGGGCCTCAAACCTACGAGCAGTACTTC. V is TRBV11-2 and J is TRBJ2-7, with 7 nucleotides matching TRBD2. The V segment lost 4 bases and the J segment 2 bases; nucleotides outside the gene matches: 14. The length of the CDR3 is 17 residues. The V gene's germline CDR1 is SGHAT and CDR2 FQNNGV. Based on the CDR3 plus reference TRBV11-2 and TRBJ2-7, the full variable domain is EAGVAQSPRYKIIEKRQSVAFWCNPISGHATLYWYQQILGQGPKLLIQFQNNGVVDDSQLPKDRFSAERLKGVDSTLKIQPAKLEDSAVYLCASSSLRGGPQTYEQYFGPGTRLTVT.

This clone occurred once. The V call is TRBV6-6, the J call TRBJ1-3; TRBD1 is a possible D gene (5 bases). Germline-derived CDR1 and CDR2 are MNHNY and SVGAGI (reference sequence). This CDR3 region has 13 residues. V lost 5 bases, J lost 4 bases, and 9 bases lay in between. CDR3 bases: TGTGCCAGCAGTCCGGGACTGGGAAACACCATATATTTT. Its translation: CASSPGLGNTIYF.

V is TRBV5-1 and J is TRBJ2-1; a possible D gene is TRBD2 (5 bases). The CDR3 runs to 15 residues. V was trimmed by 2 bases and J by 6 bases, leaving 15 bases between them. Germline CDR1 reads SGHRS; CDR2 reads YFSETQ. CDR3 coding DNA: TGCGCCAGCAGCTTTCAGGCGGGCAGCCGCAATGAGCAGTTCTTC. It translates to CASSFQAGSRNEQFF.

The genes are TRBV28 and TRBJ2-2, with 8 positions matching TRBD1. Germline assignment: CDR1 MDHEN and CDR2 SYDVKM. J lost 7 bases, V lost 1 base, and 11 bases had no gene match. This CDR3 region has 17 residues. The CDR3 region has the DNA TGTGCCAGCAGTTTATTAGGTGCAGGGGGCCTTAGCGGGGAGCTGTTTTTT. Protein product: CASSLLGAGGLSGELFF.

The chain is built from TRBV27 and TRBJ2-2; the D is unclear. The length of the CDR3 is 15 residues. The V end lost 3 bases, the J end lost 0 bases, and 8 bases lay between the germline ends. Germline assignment: CDR1 MNHEY and CDR2 SMNVEV (reference sequence). CDR3 residues: CASSFSTSNTGELFF. The CDR3 coding sequence is TGTGCCAGCAGTTTTTCGACTTCGAACACCGGGGAGCTGTTTTTT.